The subject of this entry is one TCR beta chain. The data belong to a study of blood T cell repertoires in COVID-19. Cohorts were determined from participant-reported clinical history. The germline V gene encodes CDR1 SGHAT and CDR2 FQDESV (reference sequence). The CDR3 covers 15 residues. V lost 5 bases to trimming and J lost 6 bases; unmatched junction nucleotides: 5. Clones were read by immunoSEQ multiplex PCR, and TCRdb kept only the in-frame ones, dropping some. There are 200,000 to 250,000 clones in the sample; 85% to 90% occur only once, and over 3% lies in the top ten. The chain recombines TRBV11-1 with TRBJ2-3, with 13 bases that match TRBD2. The sequenced sample was PBMCs or T cells enriched from blood (not recorded which). The clonotype originates from a woman aged 18 to 35 in a cohort exposed to, infected with or recovered from COVID-19 (not recorded which). CDR3 sequence (DNA): TGTGCCAGCAGCACGGGACTAGCGGGATCGGATACGCAGTATTTT. It codes for CASSTGLAGSDTQYF.